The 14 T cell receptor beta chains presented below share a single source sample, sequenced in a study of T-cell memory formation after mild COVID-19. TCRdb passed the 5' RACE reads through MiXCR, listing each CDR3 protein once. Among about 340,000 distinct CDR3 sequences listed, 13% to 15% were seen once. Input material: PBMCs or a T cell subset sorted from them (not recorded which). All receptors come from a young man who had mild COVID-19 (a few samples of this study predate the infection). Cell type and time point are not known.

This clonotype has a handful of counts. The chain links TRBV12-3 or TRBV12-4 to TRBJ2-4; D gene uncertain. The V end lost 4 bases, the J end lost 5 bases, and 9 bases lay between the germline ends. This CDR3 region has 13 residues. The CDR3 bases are TGTGCCAGCAGTTCAGGAGTCGAAAACATTCAGTACTTC. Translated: CASSSGVENIQYF.

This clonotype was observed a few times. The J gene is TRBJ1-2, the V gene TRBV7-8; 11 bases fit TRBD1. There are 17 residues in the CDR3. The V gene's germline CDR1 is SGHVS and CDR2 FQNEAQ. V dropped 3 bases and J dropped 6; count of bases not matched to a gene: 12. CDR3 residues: CASSLNGQGALGNGYTF. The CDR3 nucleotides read TGTGCCAGCAGCTTGAACGGACAGGGGGCCCTAGGCAATGGCTACACCTTC.

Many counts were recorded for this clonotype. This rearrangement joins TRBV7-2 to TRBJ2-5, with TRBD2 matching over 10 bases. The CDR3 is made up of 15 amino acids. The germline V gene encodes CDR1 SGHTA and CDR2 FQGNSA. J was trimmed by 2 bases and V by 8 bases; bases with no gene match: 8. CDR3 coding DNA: TGTGCCAGCTTGAGTCAGCGGGGGGGGCAAGAGACCCAGTACTTC. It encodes CASLSQRGGQETQYF. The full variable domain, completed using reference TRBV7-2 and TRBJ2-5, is GAGVSQSPSNKVTEKGKDVELRCDPISGHTALYWYRQSLGQGLEFLIYFQGNSAPDKSGLPSDRFSAERTGGSVSTLTIQRTQQEDSAVYLCASLSQRGGQETQYFGPGTRLLVL.

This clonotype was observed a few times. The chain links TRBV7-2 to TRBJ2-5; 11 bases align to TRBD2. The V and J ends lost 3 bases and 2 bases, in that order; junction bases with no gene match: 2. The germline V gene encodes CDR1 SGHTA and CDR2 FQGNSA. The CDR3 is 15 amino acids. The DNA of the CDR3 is TGTGCCAGCAGCTTCGCTAGCGGGGGGCAAGAGACCCAGTACTTC. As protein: CASSFASGGQETQYF.

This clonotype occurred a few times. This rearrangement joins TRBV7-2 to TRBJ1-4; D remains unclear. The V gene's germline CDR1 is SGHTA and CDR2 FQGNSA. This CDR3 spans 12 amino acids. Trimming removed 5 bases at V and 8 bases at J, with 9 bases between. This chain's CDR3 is CASSLVREKLFF. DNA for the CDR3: TGTGCCAGCAGCCTCGTACGGGAAAAACTGTTTTTT. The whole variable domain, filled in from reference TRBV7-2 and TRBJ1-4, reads GAGVSQSPSNKVTEKGKDVELRCDPISGHTALYWYRQSLGQGLEFLIYFQGNSAPDKSGLPSDRFSAERTGGSVSTLTIQRTQQEDSAVYLCASSLVREKLFFGSGTQLSVL.

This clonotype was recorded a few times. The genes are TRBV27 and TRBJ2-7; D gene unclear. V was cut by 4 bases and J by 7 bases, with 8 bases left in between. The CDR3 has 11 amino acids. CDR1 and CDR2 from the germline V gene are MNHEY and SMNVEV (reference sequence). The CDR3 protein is CASSSLGEQYF. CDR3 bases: TGTGCCAGCAGTTCACTTGGGGAGCAGTACTTC.

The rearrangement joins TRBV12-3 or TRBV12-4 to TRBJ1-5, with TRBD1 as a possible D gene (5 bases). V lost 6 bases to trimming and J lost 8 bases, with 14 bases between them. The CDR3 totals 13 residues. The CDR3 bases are TGTGCCAGCAGCCCTGAACCGGGGGAGCCCCAGCATTTT. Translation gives CASSPEPGEPQHF.

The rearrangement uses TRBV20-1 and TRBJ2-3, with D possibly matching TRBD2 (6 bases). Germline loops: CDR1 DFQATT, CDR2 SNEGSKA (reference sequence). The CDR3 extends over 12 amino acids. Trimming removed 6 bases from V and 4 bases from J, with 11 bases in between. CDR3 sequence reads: CSARGAADTQYF. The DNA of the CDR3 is TGCAGTGCCCGCGGGGCCGCAGATACGCAGTATTTT.

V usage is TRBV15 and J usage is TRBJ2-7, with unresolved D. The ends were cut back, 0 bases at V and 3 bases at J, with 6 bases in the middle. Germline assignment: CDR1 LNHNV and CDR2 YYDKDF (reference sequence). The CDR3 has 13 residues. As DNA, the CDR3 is TGTGCCACCAGCAGAGATTACGGCTACGAGCAGTACTTC. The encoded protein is CATSRDYGYEQYF.

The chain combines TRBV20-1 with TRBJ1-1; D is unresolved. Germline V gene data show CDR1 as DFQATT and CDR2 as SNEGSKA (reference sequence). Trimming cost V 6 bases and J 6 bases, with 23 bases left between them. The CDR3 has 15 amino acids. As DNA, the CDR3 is TGCAGTGCAGACATATTAGGTGGTGAGACTGCTGAAGCTTTCTTT. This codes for CSADILGGETAEAFF.

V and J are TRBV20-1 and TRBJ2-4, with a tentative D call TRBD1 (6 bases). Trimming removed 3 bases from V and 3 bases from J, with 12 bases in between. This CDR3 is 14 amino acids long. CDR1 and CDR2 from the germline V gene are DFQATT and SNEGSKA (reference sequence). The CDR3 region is CSARQGLGKNIQYF. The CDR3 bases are TGCAGTGCTAGGCAGGGGTTAGGCAAAAACATTCAGTACTTC.

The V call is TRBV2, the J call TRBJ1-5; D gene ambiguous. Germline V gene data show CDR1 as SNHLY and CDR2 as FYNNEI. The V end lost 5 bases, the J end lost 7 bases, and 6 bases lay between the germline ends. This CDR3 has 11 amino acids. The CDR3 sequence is CASSPGQPQHF. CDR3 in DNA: TGTGCCAGCAGTCCTGGGCAGCCCCAGCATTTT.

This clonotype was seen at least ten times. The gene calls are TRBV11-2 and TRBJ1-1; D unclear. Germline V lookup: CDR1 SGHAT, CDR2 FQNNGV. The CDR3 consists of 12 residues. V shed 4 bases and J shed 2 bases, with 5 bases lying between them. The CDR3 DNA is TGTGCCAGCAGCTATTCTAACACTGAAGCTTTCTTT. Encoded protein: CASSYSNTEAFF.

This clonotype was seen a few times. The CDR3 sequence is CASSLEGGVYNEQFF. CDR3 in DNA: TGCGCCAGCAGCTTGGAGGGCGGGGTATACAATGAGCAGTTCTTC. This rearrangement joins TRBV5-1 to TRBJ2-1, with a weak D call TRBD2 (6 bases). The germline gives CDR1 SGHRS, CDR2 YFSETQ. The CDR3 length is 15 residues. The V end lost 0 bases, the J end lost 4 bases, and 11 bases lay between the germline ends.